This TCR beta chain was identified during a study of beta chain features in type 1 diabetes listed by TCRdb under 2018. In terms of the full investigation: Mean age, gender distribution, total cell number and subset yield did not differ between patients and healthy donors. A total of 107,917,701 sorted cells were examined across all samples, and a strong correlation was observed between cell number per subset and RNA yield. The study compared TCRB repertoires of sorted circulating CD4+ T cell subsets between recently diagnosed type 1 diabetes patients and matched healthy donors. Whereas all 30 or so donors provided naive and central memory subsets, regulatory and stem cell-like memory subsets were isolated from just 8 patients and about eight healthy donors. Beyond this particular receptor, the publication reports: Naive, central memory and regulatory TCRB repertoires appeared to be more similar among patients than among healthy donors. HLA sub-analyses involved small numbers of individuals, so any influence of HLA type on TCRB rearrangement remained unresolved. Because cDNA was sequenced instead of genomic DNA, highly expressing activated cells could be over-represented, though the groups showed no difference in activation or CD3 levels. Type 1 diabetes patients showed a moderate but significant shortening of TCRB CDR3 length in all four CD4+ subsets. Shorter templates might be favored by PCR, yet because patient and control samples were amplified and corrected together, any such skew would affect both groups equally. Patients with type 1 diabetes made fewer insertions and deleted more nucleotides at VDJ recombination sites, implying thymic rearrangement abnormalities.

All of the isolated RNA was reverse transcribed with the High Capacity cDNA Reverse Transcription Kit, so expressed TCRB transcripts were sequenced. Naive, central memory and regulatory T cell samples underwent deep immunoSEQ sequencing, averaging around 4 million total reads per sample. Sorted cells were lysed in RLT buffer and RNA was extracted with DNase-treated RNeasy Micro or Mini kits, depending on cell number. Each cell subset was processed on its own to prevent cross-contamination, while patient and healthy donor samples were processed together. TCRB sequences were amplified from cDNA with the immunoSEQ multiplex PCR, producing 87-bp fragments spanning the CDR3 region. Amplicons were sequenced on the Illumina HiSeq platform. Concerning the study's data processing: PCR bias was computationally corrected using synthetic template baselines, reads within Hamming distance 2 were collapsed, and singletons that could not be merged were discarded. By aligning reads against IMGT, V, D and J genes, CDR3 length, and insertions or deletions at six rearrangement sites were assigned. Within each subset, clonotype counts were normalized to the number of sorted cells before true diversity and Gini coefficients were calculated with the tcR R package. The overlap coefficient, calculated on TCRB nucleotide sequences, was used to measure repertoire sharing. As a proxy for the pre-selection repertoire, out-of-frame TCRB sequences from naive cells were analyzed. TCRdb re-hosts the immuneACCESS table, in-frame sequences only. Its copies lack some clones; in the studies checked, an unresolved V gene accounts for under half of them, and the cause for the rest is not known. D and trimming come from the DNA, and the V and J calls and clone size come from that table. The sample profile shows approximately 260,000 clones; 24% of them were found once. The ten most abundant clones make up about 0.012% of the sample.

From each donor, a single peripheral blood sample of approximately 0.11 L on average was drawn into heparinised tubes. A BD FACSAria II and a panel including CD45RO, CCR7, CD25, CD127, CD95 and CD27 were used to sort naive, central memory, regulatory and stem cell-like memory CD4+ T cells. All sorted populations exceeded 98% purity. PBMCs were isolated right away by Lymphoprep density gradient centrifugation and were stained directly, without culture. Samples were stained and sorted in pairs, with one healthy donor and one patient per experiment, so that batch effects were minimized. The CDR3 holds 14 amino acids from the cysteine to the phenylalanine. The sequence is cut down to CDR3 DNA, 42 bases in frame from base 1. As encoded in the germline V gene, CDR1 is KGHSH while CDR2 is LQKENI. The V and J ends are trimmed by 2 bases and 5 bases, leaving 12 bases between them. About this clone itself: It lacks a known antigen. No base-level quality is on record; no much larger clone is a single base apart.

This TCR was recovered from a woman aged 25 to 39 with type 1 diabetes. Sequencing used naive CD4+ T cells from blood. Read against the paper, the sample's cell subset or site label means: true naive CD4+ T cells. The receptor chain draws on TRBV18 and TRBJ2-5; the D gene lacks a confident call. The CDR3 sequence is CASSPDSAGETQYF. The DNA sequence is as follows: TGTGCCAGCTCACCAGACTCAGCCGGGGAGACCCAGTACTTC.